Presented here are 8 T cell receptor beta chains from one specimen sequenced in a study of T cell responses to AZD1222 COVID-19 vaccine. Libraries were prepared by immunoSEQ multiplex PCR; TCRdb keeps only in-frame clonotypes and omits some of them. The table includes 80,000 or so clones, around 90% detected once. The specimen was peripheral blood, collected on day 0 of AZD1222 vaccination. All receptors derive from an adult in good health.

The rearrangement links TRBV6-5 to TRBJ1-2, with D unclear. Per the germline V gene, CDR1 is MNHEY and CDR2 is SVGAGI. CDR3 size: 13 residues. The V end was cut by 10 bases, the J end by 0 bases, with 12 bases between. The CDR3 loop is CATQMDSNYGYTF. As DNA, the CDR3 is TGTGCCACTCAAATGGATTCTAACTATGGCTACACCTTC.

The rearrangement uses TRBV3-1 (or the pseudogene TRBV3-2) and TRBJ1-2; D gene unclear. V lost 1 base and J 2 bases, leaving 5 bases between the germline ends. The CDR3 has 13 residues. Germline CDR1 LGHDT, CDR2 YNNKEL (reference sequence). This chain's CDR3 is CASSQGQNYGYTF. CDR3 sequence (DNA): TGTGCCAGCAGCCAAGGCCAGAACTATGGCTACACCTTC.

This clone was seen just once. The V and J genes are TRBV30 and TRBJ1-6, with D hard to call. The CDR3 is 13 amino acids. CDR1 GTSNPN and CDR2 SVGIG come from the germline V gene (reference sequence). V lost 1 base and J lost 5, with 6 bases in between. The CDR3 spells CAWSGEHNSPLHF. The CDR3 nucleotides are TGTGCCTGGAGTGGAGAGCATAATTCACCCCTCCACTTT.

The chain uses TRBV7-2 and TRBJ1-5; TRBD1 aligns across 10 bases. The germline V gene has CDR1 SGHTA and CDR2 FQGNSA. V lost 5 bases and J lost 0; bases outside the gene matches: 1. The CDR3 is 15 amino acids. The CDR3 nucleotides read TGTGCCAGCAGCCGGACAGGGGGTAGCAATCAGCCCCAGCATTTT. This gives the protein CASSRTGGSNQPQHF.

The chain uses TRBV27 and TRBJ1-4; no clear D. V lost 2 bases, J lost 8 bases, and 12 bases lay in between. Germline loops: CDR1 MNHEY, CDR2 SMNVEV (reference sequence). The CDR3 totals 14 residues. The CDR3 bases are TGTGCCAGCAGTTTAGACCTGGGAAGGGAAAAACTGTTTTTT. It codes for CASSLDLGREKLFF.

This clone was seen a single time. This chain connects TRBV6-5 to TRBJ1-3; D is undetermined. Deletions cut 8 bases from V and 1 base from J, with 6 bases between. Per germline, CDR1 MNHEY and CDR2 SVGAGI. This CDR3 region has 12 residues. The CDR3 protein is CASGGSGNTIYF. The CDR3 nucleotides read TGTGCCAGCGGAGGGTCTGGAAACACCATATATTTT.

The chain has TRBV5-1 and TRBJ1-6; TRBD1 agrees at 8 bases. The CDR3 is 15 residues long. CDR1 SGHRS and CDR2 YFSETQ come from the germline V gene. Germline trimming cut 0 bases from V and 7 bases from J; bases unmatched to any gene: 3. CDR3 nucleotides: TGCGCCAGCAGCTTGGGGACAGGGAGAAATTCACCCCTCCACTTT. Translated: CASSLGTGRNSPLHF.

This chain links TRBV5-5 with TRBJ2-1; D may be TRBD1 (6 bases). The CDR3 is 16 residues long. The V gene lost 6 bases and the J gene lost 6 bases, with 22 bases spanning the gap. Germline CDR1 reads SGHKS; CDR2 reads YYEKEE (reference sequence). CDR3 region: CASKLEQGLYTNEQFF. The CDR3 coding sequence is TGTGCCAGCAAGCTTGAGCAGGGGCTGTATACCAATGAGCAGTTCTTC.